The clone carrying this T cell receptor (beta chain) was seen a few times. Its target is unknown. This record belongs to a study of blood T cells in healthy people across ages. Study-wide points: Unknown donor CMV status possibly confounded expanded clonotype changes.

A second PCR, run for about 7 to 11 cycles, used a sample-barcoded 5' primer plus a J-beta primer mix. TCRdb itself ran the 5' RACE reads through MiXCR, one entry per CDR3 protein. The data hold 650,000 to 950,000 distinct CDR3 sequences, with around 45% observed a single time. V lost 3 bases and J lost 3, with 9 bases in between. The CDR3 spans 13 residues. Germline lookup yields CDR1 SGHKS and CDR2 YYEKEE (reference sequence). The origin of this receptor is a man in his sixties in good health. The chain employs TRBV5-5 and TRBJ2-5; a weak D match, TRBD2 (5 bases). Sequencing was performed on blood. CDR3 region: CASSYGVEETQYF. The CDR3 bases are TGTGCCAGCAGCTACGGGGTTGAAGAGACCCAGTACTTC.